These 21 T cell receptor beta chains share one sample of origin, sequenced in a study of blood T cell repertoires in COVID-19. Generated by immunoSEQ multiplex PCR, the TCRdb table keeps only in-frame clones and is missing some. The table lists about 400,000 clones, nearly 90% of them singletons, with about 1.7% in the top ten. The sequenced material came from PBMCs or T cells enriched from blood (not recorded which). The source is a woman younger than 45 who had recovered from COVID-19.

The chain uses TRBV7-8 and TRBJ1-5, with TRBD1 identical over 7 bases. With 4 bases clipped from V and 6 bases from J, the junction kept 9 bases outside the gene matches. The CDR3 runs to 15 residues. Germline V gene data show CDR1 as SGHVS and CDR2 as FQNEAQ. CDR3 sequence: CASSSPGGGSQPQHF. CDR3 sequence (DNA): TGTGCCAGCAGCTCACCGGGAGGGGGCTCTCAGCCCCAGCATTTT.

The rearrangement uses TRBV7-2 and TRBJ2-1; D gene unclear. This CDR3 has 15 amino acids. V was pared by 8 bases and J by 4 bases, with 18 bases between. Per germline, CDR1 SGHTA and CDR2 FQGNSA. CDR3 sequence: CASPPRSSFYNEQFF. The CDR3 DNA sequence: TGTGCCAGCCCCCCGAGGAGTAGCTTTTACAATGAGCAGTTCTTC.

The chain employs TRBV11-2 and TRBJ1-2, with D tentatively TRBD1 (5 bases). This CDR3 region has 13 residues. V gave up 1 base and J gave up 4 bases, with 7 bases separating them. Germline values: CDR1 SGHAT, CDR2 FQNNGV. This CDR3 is CASSLVQVYGYTF. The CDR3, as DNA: TGTGCCAGCAGCTTAGTACAGGTCTATGGCTACACCTTC.

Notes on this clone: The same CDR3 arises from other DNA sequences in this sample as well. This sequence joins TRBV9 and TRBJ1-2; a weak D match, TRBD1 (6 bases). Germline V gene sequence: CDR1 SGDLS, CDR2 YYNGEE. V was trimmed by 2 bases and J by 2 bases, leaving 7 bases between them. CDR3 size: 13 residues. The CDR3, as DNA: TGTGCCAGCAGCGTGGACAGAAACTATGGCTACACCTTC. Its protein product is CASSVDRNYGYTF. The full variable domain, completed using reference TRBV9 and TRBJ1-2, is DSGVTQTPKHLITATGQRVTLRCSPRSGDLSVYWYQQSLDQGLQFLIQYYNGEERAKGNILERFSAQQFPDLHSELNLSSLELGDSALYFCASSVDRNYGYTFGSGTRLTVV.

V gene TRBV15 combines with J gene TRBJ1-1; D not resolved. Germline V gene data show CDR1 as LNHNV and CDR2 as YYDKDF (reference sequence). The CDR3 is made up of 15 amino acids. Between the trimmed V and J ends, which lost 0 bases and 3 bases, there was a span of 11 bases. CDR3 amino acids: CATSRDRWGDTEAFF. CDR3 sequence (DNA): TGTGCCACCAGCAGAGATCGATGGGGAGACACTGAAGCTTTCTTT.

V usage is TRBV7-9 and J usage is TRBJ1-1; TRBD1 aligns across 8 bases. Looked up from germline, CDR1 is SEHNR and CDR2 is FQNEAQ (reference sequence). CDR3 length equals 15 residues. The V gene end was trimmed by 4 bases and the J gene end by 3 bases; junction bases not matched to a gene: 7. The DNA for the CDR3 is TGTGCCAGCAGCTCCGGACAGGGCCTGGACACTGAAGCTTTCTTT. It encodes CASSSGQGLDTEAFF.

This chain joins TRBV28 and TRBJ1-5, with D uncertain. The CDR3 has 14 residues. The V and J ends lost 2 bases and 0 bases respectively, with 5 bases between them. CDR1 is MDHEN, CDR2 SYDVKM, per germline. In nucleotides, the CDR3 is TGTGCCAGCAGTTTAACTCTTAGCAATCAGCCCCAGCATTTT. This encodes CASSLTLSNQPQHF.

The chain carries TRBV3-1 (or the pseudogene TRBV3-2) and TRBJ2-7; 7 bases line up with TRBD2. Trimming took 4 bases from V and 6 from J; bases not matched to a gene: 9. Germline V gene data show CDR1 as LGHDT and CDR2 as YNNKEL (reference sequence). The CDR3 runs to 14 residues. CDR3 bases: TGTGCCAGCAGCCTCCGAGGCAGGGAGGGCGAGCAGTACTTC. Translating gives CASSLRGREGEQYF.

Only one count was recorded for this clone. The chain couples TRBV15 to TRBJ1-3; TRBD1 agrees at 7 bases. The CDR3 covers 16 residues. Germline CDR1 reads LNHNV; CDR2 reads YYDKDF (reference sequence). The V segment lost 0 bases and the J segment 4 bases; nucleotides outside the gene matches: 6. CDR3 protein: CATSRDGQALGNTIYF. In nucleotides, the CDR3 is TGTGCCACCAGCAGAGATGGACAGGCCCTAGGAAACACCATATATTTT.

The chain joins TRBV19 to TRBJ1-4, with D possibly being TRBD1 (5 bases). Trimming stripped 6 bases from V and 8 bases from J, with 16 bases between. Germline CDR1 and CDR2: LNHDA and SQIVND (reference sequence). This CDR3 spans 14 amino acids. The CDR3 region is CASSTREDWEKLFF. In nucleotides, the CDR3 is TGTGCCAGTAGCACCAGGGAGGATTGGGAAAAACTGTTTTTT.

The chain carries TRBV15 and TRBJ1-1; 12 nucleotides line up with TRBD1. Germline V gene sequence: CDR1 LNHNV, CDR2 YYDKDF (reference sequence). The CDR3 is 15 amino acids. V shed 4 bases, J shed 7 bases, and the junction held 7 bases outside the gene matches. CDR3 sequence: CATSNRDRGLYEAFF. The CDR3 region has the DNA TGTGCCACCAGCAACCGGGACAGGGGGCTATATGAAGCTTTCTTT.

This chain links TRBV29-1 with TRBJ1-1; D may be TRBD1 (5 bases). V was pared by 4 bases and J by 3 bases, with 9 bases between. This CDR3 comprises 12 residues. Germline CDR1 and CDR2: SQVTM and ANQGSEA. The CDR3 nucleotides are TGCAGCGTTGGGTGGGGGGACACTGAAGCTTTCTTT. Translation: CSVGWGDTEAFF.

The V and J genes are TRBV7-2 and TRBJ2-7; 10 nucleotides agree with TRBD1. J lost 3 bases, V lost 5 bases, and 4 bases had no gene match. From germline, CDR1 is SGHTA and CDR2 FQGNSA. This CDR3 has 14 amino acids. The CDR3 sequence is CASSPGQGGYEQYF. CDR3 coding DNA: TGTGCCAGCAGCCCCGGACAGGGGGGCTACGAGCAGTACTTC.

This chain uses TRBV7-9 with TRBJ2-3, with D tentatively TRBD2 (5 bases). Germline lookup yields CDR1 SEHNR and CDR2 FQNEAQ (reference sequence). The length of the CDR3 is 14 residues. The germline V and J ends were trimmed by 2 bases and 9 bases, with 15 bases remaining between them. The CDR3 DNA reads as TGTGCCAGCAGCTTACTCAGCACGGAGGCCACGCAGTATTTT. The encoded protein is CASSLLSTEATQYF.

The DNA of the CDR3 is TGTGCCAGCAGCCGGACAGGGGGAAACACCATATATTTT. Its translation: CASSRTGGNTIYF. The chain links TRBV3-1 (or the pseudogene TRBV3-2) to TRBJ1-3; 8 nucleotides match TRBD1. J gave up 4 bases and V 4 bases, and 0 bases lay outside the gene matches. CDR3 length equals 13 residues. Per the germline V gene, CDR1 is LGHDT and CDR2 is YNNKEL (reference sequence).

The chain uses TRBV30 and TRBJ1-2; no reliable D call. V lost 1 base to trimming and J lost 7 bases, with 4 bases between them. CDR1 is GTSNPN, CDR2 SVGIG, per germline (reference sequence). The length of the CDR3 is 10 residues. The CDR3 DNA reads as TGTGCCTGGAGTGCCGTTGGCTACACCTTC. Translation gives CAWSAVGYTF.

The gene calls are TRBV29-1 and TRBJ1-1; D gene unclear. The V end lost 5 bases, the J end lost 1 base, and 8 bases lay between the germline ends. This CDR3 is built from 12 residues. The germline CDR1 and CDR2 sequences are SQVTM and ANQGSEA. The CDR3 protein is CSVFVQNTEAFF. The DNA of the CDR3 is TGCAGCGTTTTTGTACAGAACACTGAAGCTTTCTTT.

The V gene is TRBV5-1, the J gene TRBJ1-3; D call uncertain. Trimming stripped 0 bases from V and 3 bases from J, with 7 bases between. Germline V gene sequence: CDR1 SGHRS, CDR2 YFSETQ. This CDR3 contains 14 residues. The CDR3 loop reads CASSLARGGNTIYF. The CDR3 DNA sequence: TGCGCCAGCAGCTTGGCAAGAGGTGGAAACACCATATATTTT.

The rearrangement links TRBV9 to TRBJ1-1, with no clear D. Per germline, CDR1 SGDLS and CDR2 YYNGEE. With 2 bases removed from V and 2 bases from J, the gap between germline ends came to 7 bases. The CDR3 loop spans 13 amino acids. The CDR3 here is CASSVNSNTEAFF. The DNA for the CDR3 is TGTGCCAGCAGCGTTAACAGCAACACTGAAGCTTTCTTT.

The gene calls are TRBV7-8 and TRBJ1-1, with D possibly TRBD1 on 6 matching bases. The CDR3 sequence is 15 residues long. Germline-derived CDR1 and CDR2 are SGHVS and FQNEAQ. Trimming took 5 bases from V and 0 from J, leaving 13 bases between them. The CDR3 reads CASSLPGGMNTEAFF. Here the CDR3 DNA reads TGTGCCAGCAGCCTCCCGGGGGGCATGAACACTGAAGCTTTCTTT.

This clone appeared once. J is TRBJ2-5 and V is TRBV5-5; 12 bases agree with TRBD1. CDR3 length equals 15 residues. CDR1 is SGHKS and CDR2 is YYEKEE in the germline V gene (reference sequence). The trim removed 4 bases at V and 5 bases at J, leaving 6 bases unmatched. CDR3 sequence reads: CASSPGTGGLETQYF. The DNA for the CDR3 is TGTGCCAGCAGCCCCGGGACAGGGGGCTTGGAGACCCAGTACTTC.